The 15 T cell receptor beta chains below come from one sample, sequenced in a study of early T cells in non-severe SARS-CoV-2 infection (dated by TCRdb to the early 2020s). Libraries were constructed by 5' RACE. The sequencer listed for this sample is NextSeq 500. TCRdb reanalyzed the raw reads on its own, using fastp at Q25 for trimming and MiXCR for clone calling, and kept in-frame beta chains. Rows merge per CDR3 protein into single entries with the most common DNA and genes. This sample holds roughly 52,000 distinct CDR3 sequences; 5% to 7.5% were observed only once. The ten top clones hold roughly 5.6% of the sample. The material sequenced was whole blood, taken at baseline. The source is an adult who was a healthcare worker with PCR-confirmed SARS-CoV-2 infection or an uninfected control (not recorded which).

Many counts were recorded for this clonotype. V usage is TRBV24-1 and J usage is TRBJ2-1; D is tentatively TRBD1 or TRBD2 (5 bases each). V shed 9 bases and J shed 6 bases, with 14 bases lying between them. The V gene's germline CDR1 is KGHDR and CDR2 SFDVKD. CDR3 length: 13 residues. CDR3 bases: TGTGCCACCGGGACGGACATACCCAATGAGCAGTTCTTC. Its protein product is CATGTDIPNEQFF.

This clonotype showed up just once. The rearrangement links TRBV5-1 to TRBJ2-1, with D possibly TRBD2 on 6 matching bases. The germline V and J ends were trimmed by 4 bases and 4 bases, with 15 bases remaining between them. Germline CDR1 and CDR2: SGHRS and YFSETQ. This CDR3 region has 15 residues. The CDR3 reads CASSRRGNLYNEQFF. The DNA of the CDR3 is TGCGCCAGCAGCCGTCGGGGGAACCTATACAATGAGCAGTTCTTC.

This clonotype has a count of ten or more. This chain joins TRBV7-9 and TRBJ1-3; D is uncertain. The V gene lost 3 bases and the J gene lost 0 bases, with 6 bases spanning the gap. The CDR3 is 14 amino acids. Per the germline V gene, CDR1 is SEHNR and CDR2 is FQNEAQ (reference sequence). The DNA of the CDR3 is TGTGCCAGCAGCTTGGGCGTCTCTGGAAACACCATATATTTT. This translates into CASSLGVSGNTIYF.

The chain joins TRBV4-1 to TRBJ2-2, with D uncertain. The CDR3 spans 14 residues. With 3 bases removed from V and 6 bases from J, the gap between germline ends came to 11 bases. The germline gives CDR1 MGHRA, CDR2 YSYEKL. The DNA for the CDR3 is TGCGCCAGCAGCCACGCTCAGGTCGCCGGGGAGCTGTTTTTT. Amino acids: CASSHAQVAGELFF.

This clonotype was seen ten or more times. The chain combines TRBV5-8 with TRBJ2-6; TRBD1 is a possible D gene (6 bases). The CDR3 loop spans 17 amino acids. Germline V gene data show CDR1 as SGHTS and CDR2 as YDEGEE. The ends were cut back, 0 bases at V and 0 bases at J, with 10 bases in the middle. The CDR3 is CASSLGDTDSGANVLTF. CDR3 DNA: TGTGCCAGCAGCTTGGGGGACACCGACTCTGGGGCCAACGTCCTGACTTTC.

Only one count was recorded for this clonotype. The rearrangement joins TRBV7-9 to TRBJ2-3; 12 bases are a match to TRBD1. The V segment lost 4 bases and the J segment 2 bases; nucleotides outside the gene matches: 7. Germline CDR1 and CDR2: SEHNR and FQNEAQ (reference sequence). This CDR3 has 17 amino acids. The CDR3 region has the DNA TGTGCCAGCAGCTGGCTGGGACAGGGGGCAAACACAGATACGCAGTATTTT. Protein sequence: CASSWLGQGANTDTQYF.

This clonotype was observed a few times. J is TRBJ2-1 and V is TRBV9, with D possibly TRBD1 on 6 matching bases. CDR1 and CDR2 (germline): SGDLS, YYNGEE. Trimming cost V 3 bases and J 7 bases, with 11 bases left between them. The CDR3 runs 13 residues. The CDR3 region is CASSGRDRNEQFF. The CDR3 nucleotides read TGTGCCAGCAGCGGGAGAGACAGGAATGAGCAGTTCTTC.

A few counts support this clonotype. The CDR3 DNA reads as TGTGCCAGTAGTATAGCCGCCTCACAGAGCGCCAATGAAAAACTGTTTTTT. Protein product: CASSIAASQSANEKLFF. This chain joins TRBV19 and TRBJ1-4; no definite D call. The CDR3 length is 17 residues. V was trimmed by 1 base and J by 5 bases, leaving 17 bases between them. Germline assignment: CDR1 LNHDA and CDR2 SQIVND (reference sequence).

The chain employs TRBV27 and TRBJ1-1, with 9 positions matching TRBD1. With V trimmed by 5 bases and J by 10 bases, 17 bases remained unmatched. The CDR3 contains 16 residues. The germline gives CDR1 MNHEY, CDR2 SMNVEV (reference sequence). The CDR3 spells CASSPTAGTGRTLAFF. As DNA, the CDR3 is TGTGCCAGCAGTCCCACGGCCGGGACAGGGCGCACGTTAGCTTTCTTT.

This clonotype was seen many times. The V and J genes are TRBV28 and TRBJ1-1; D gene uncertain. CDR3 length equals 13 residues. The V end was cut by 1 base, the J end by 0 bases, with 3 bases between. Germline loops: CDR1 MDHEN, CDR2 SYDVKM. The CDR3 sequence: CASSLSLNTEAFF. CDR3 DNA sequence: TGTGCCAGCAGTTTATCTCTGAACACTGAAGCTTTCTTT.

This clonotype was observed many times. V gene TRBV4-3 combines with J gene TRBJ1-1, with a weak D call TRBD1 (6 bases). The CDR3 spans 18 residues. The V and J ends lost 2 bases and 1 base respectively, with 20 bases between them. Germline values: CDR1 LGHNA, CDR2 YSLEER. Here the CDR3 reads CASSQYSYSGTKNTEAFF. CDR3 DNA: TGCGCCAGCAGCCAATATTCTTACTCCGGGACAAAGAACACTGAAGCTTTCTTT.

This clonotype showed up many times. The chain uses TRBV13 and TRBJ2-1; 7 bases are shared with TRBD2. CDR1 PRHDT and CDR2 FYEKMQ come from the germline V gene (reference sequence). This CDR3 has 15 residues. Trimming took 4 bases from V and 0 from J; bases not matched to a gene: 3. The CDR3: CASSSAGDSYNEQFF. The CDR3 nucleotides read TGTGCCAGCAGCTCCGCGGGGGACTCCTACAATGAGCAGTTCTTC. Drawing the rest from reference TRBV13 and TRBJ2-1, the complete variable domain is AAGVIQSPRHLIKEKRETATLKCYPIPRHDTVYWYQQGPGQDPQFLISFYEKMQSDKGSIPDRFSAQQFSDYHSELNMSSLELGDSALYFCASSSAGDSYNEQFFGPGTRLTVL.

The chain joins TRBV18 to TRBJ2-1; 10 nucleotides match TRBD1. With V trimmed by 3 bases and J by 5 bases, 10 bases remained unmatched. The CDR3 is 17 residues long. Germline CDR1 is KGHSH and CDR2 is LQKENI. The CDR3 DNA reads TGTGCCAGCTCACCGTCGGCCGGGACAGGGGTCGACAATGAGCAGTTCTTC. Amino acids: CASSPSAGTGVDNEQFF.

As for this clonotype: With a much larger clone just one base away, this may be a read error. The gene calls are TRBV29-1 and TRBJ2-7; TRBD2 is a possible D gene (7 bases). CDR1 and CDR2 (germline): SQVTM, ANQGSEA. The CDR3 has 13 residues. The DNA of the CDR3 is TGCGGCGTCGAGGGGGGGACTACCTACGAGCAGTACTTC. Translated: CGVEGGTTYEQYF.

In DNA form, the CDR3 reads TGCGCCAGCAGGCCCACTAGCGGGGGGCCTCTTTTGACCTACGAGCAGTACTTC. Translation gives CASRPTSGGPLLTYEQYF. J is TRBJ2-7 and V is TRBV4-1; TRBD2 matches at 12 bases. CDR1 is MGHRA, CDR2 YSYEKL, per germline. The CDR3 is 18 amino acids. Unmatched junction bases numbered 14, after V lost 6 bases and J lost 2 bases.